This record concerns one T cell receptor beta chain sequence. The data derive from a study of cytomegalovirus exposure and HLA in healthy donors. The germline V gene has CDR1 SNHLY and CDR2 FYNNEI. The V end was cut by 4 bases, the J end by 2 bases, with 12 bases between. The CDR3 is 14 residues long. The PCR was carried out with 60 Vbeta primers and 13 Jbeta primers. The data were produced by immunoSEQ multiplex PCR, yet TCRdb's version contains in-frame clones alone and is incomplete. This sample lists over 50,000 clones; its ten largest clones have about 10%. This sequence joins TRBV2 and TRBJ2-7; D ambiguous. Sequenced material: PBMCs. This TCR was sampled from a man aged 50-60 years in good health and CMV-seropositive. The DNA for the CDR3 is TGTGCCAGCAGTGGAGTGACTTCCCCCTACGAGCAGTACTTC. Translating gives CASSGVTSPYEQYF.